The clone carrying this T cell receptor beta chain was recorded only once. Its antigen remains unidentified. The data originate from a study of T cell responses to AZD1222 COVID-19 vaccine. General observations from the study: Clonal diversity was possibly underestimated; the donors were predominantly white British and more often female. Repertoire sampling was restricted to post-peak T cell response timepoints. Following two doses of AZD1222, Spike-specific TCR breadth and depth rose.

The CDR3 is 20 residues long. Assay: immunoSEQ multiplex PCR; the TCRdb copy retains only in-frame clones and omits some. The table shows about 150,000 clones, with around 93% occurring only once. The TCR sequence derives from an adult in good health. The specimen was peripheral blood, collected on day 0 of AZD1222 vaccination. The rearrangement joins TRBV21-1 to TRBJ1-5; the tabulated D call, TRBD1, remains unverified against the DNA. TRBV21-1 is shown as a pseudogene. The CDR3 is CASSKARRDRAGDSNQPQHF. CDR3 coding DNA: TGTGCCAGCAGCAAAGCCCGACGGGACAGGGCGGGAGATAGCAATCAGCCCCAGCATTTT.